This T cell receptor (beta chain) was captured by sequencing in a study of T cells in localized non-small cell lung cancer. This clone was observed a few times. Per germline, CDR1 PRHDT and CDR2 FYEKMQ (reference sequence). V was pared by 3 bases and J by 1 base, with 6 bases between. This CDR3 has 13 residues. Using immunoSEQ multiplex PCR, the repertoire was profiled, and TCRdb retains in-frame clones only, with some absent. The data contain around 78,000 clones, over 75% of them seen just once; the ten biggest clones take up less than 9.5%. The chain has TRBV13 and TRBJ1-1; D remains unclear. Sample: peripheral blood, taken before any cancer treatment. This TCR was sampled from a female donor over 55 with stage I lung adenocarcinoma. The CDR3 sequence is CASSFRGNTEAFF. CDR3 DNA sequence: TGTGCCAGCAGCTTCAGAGGGAACACTGAAGCTTTCTTT.